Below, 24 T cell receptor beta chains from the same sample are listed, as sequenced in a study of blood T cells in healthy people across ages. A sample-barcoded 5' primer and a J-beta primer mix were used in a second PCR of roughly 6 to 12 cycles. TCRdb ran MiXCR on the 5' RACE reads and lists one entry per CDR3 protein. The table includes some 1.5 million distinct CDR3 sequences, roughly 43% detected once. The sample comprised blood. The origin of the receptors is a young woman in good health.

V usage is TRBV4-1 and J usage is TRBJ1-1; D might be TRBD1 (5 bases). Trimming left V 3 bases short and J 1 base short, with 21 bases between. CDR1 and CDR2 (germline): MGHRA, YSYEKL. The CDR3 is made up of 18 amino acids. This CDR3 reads CASSQAAGSVPWNTEAFF. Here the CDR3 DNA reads TGCGCCAGCAGCCAGGCGGCAGGGAGCGTGCCTTGGAACACTGAAGCTTTCTTT.

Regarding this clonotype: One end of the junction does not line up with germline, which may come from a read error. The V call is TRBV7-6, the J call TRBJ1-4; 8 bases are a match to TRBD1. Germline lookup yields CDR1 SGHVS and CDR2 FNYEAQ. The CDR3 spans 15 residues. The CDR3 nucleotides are TGTGCCAGCAGCCTCCGGGACAGGACTAATGAAAAGCTGTTTTTT. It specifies CASSLRDRTNEKLFF.

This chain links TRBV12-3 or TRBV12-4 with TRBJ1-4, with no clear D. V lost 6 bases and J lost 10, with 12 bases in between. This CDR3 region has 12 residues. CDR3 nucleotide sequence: TGTGCCAGCAGCCCCGAGCACGGAAAACTGTTTTTT. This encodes CASSPEHGKLFF.

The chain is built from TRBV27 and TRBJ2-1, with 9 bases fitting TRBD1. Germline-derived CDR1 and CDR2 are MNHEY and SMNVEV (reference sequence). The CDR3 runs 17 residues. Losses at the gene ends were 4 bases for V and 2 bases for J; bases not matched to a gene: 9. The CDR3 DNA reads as TGTGCCAGCAGTTCGCCCGGACAGGGGCCTACCTACAATGAGCAGTTCTTC. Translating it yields CASSSPGQGPTYNEQFF.

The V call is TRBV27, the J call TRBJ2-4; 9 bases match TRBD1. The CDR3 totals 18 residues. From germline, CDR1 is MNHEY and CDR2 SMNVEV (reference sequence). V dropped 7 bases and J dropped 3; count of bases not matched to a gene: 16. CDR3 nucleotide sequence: TGTGCCAGCAAGCCGGGACAGGGATTACCATTGGGCAAAAACATTCAGTACTTC. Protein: CASKPGQGLPLGKNIQYF.

CDR3: CASSLDGTKTDTQYF. As DNA, the CDR3 is TGTGCCAGCAGCTTAGACGGGACTAAGACAGATACGCAGTATTTT. The chain employs TRBV7-9 and TRBJ2-3, with 7 bases fitting TRBD2. Trimming at V came to 1 base and at J to 3 bases, leaving 4 bases not matched to a gene. The CDR3 length is 15 residues. Per germline, CDR1 SEHNR and CDR2 FQNEAQ (reference sequence).

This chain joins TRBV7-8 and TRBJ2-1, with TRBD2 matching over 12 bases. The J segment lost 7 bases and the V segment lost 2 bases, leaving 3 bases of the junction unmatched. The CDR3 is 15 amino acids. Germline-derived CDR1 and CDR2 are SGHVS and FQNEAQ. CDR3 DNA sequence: TGTGCCAGCAGCTTAACTAGCGGGAGGAGGAATGAGCAGTTCTTC. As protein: CASSLTSGRRNEQFF.

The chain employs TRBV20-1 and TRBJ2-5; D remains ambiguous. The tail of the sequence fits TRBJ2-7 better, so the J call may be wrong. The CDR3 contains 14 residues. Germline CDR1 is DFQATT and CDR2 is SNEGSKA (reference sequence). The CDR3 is CSASREGSAYEQYF. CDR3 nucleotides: TGCAGTGCTAGCCGCGAAGGGTCGGCCTACGAGCAGTACTTC.

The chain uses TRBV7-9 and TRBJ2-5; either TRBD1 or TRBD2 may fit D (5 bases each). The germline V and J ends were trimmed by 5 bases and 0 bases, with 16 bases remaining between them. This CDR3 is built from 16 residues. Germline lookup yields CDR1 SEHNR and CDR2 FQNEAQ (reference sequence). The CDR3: CASSPPGRLDQETQYF. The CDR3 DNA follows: TGTGCCAGCAGCCCTCCGGGACGATTAGACCAAGAGACCCAGTACTTC.

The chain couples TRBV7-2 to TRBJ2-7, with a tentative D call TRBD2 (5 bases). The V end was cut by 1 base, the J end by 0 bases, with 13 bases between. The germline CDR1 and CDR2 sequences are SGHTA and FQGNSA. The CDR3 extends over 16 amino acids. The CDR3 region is CASSLGQRQSSYEQYF. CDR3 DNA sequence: TGTGCCAGCAGCTTAGGGCAGCGGCAAAGCTCCTACGAGCAGTACTTC.

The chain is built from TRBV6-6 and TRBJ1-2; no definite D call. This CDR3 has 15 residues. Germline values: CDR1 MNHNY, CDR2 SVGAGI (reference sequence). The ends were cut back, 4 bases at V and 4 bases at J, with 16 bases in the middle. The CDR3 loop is CASSSLTASAYGYTF. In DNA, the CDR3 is TGTGCCAGCAGTTCATTAACAGCGTCCGCCTATGGCTACACCTTC.

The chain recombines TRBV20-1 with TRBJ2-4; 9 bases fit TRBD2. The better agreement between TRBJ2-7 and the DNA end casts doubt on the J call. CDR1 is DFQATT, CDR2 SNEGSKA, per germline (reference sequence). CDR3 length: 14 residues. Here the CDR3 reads CSAIAGEGSYEQYF. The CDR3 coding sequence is TGCAGTGCCATAGCGGGAGAGGGGAGTTACGAGCAGTACTTC.

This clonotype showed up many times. This chain's CDR3 is CASSRRGGSTYNEQFF. CDR3 DNA sequence: TGTGCCAGCAGCCGGAGGGGAGGGAGCACCTACAATGAGCAGTTCTTC. This chain uses TRBV5-6 with TRBJ2-1; TRBD2 matches 7 bases. This CDR3 spans 16 amino acids. V shed 4 bases, J shed 2 bases, and the junction held 9 bases outside the gene matches. The germline V gene has CDR1 SGHDT and CDR2 YYEEEE.

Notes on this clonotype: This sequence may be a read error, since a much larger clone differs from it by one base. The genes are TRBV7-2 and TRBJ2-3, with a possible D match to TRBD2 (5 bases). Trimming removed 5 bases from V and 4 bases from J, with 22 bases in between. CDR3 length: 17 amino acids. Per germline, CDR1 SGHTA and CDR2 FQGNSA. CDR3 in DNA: TGTGCCAGCAGCCCCCTACACATAGTGGGAGCTGCAGATACGCAGTATTTT. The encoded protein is CASSPLHIVGAADTQYF.

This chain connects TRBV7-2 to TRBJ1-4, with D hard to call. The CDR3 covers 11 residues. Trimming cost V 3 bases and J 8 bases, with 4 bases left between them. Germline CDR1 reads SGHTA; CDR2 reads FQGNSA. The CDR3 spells CASSLKEKLFF. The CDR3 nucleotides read TGTGCCAGCAGCTTGAAGGAAAAACTGTTTTTT.

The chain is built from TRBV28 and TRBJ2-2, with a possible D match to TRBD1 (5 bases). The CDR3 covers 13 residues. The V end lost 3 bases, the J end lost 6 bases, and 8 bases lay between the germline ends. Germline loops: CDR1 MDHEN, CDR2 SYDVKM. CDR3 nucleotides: TGTGCCAGCAGTTTTATCAGGGCCGGGGAGCTGTTTTTT. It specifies CASSFIRAGELFF.

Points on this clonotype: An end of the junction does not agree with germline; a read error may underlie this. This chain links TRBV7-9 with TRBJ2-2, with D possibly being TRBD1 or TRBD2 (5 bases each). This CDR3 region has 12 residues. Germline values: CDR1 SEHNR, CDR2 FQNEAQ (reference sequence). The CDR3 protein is CASSSGRGELFF. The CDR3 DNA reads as TGTGCCAGCAGCTCCGGTCGAGGGGAGTTGTTTTTT.

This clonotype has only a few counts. The CDR3 nucleotides read TGCGCCAGCAGCCAAGATTGGGGGCAGGCTAATGAAAAACTGTTTTTT. Translating it yields CASSQDWGQANEKLFF. The genes are TRBV4-1 and TRBJ1-4; D possibly corresponds to TRBD1 (6 bases). The CDR3 contains 16 residues. V lost 0 bases and J 3 bases, leaving 11 bases between the germline ends. The germline gives CDR1 MGHRA, CDR2 YSYEKL.

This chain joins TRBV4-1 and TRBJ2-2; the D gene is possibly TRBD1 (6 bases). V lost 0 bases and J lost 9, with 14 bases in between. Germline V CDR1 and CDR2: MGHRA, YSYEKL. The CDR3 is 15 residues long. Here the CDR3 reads CASSQDPVGGRELFF. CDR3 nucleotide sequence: TGCGCCAGCAGCCAAGATCCCGTAGGGGGAAGGGAGCTGTTTTTT.

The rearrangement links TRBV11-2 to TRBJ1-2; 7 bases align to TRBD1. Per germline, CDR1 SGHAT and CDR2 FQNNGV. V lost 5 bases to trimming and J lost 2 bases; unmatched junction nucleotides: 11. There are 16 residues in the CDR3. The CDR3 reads CASSRGIGDSNYGYTF. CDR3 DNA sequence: TGTGCCAGCAGCCGGGGGATAGGGGACAGCAACTATGGCTACACCTTC.

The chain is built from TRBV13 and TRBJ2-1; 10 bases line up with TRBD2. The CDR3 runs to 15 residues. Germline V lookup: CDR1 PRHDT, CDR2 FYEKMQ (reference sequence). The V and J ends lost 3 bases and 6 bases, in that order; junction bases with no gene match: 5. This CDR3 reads CASSFRTSGFNEQFF. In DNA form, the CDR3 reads TGTGCCAGCAGCTTCCGGACTAGCGGATTCAATGAGCAGTTCTTC.

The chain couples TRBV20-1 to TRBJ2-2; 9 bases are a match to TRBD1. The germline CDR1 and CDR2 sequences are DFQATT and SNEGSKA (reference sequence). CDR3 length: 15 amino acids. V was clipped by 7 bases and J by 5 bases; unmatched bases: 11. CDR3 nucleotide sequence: TGCAGTGTCTCGGGACAGGGAGAATGGACCGGGGAGCTGTTTTTT. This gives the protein CSVSGQGEWTGELFF.

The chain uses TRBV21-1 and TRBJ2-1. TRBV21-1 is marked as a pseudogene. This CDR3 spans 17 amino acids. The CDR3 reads CASSKRSLSVWDNEQFF. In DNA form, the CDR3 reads TGTGCCAGCAGCAAGAGGTCCTTGAGTGTATGGGACAATGAGCAGTTCTTC.

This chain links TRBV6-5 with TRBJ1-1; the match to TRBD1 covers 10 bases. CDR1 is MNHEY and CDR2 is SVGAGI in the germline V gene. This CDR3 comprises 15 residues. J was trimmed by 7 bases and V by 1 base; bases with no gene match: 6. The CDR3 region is CASSYFPGTGDEAFF. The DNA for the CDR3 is TGTGCCAGCAGTTACTTTCCCGGGACAGGGGATGAAGCTTTCTTT.